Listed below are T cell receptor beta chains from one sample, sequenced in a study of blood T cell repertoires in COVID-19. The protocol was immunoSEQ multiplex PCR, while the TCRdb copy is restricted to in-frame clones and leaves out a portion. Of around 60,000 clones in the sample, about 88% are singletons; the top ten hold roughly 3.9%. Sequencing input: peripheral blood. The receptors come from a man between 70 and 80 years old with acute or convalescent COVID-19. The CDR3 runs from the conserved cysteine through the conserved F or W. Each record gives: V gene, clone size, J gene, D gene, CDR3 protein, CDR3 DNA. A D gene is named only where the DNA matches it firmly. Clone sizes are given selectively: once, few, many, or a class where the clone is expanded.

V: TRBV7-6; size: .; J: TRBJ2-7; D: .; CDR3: CASSSGLDYEQYF; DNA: TGTGCCAGCAGCTCCGGACTTGACTACGAGCAGTACTTC
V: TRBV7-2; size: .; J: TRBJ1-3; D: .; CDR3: CASSLFQAGLVSGNTIYF; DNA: TGTGCCAGCAGCTTGTTTCAGGCTGGACTAGTTTCTGGAAACACCATATATTTT
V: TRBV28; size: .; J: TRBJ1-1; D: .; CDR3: CASSFRYRRELAAFF; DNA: TGTGCCAGCAGTTTTAGATACAGGAGGGAGCTCGCGGCTTTCTTT
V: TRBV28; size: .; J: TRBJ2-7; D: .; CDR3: CASTKSDRLYEQYF; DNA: TGTGCCAGCACCAAAAGTGACAGACTCTACGAGCAGTACTTC
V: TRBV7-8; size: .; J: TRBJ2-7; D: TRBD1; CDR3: CASSTRQGPYEQYF; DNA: TGTGCCAGCAGCACACGACAGGGCCCCTACGAGCAGTACTTC
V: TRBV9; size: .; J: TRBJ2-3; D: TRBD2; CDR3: CASSVGLADDTQYF; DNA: TGTGCCAGCAGCGTAGGGCTAGCGGATGATACGCAGTATTTT
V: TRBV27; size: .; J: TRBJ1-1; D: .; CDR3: CASSHPKTGPSGAFF; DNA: TGTGCCAGCAGCCATCCTAAGACAGGACCGTCGGGTGCTTTCTTT
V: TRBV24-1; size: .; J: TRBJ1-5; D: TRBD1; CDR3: CATSDPRQGSNQPQHF; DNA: TGTGCCACCAGTGACCCACGACAGGGTAGCAATCAGCCCCAGCATTTT
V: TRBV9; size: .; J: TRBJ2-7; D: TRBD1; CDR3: CASSVAPDREYEQYF; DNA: TGTGCCAGCAGCGTAGCCCCGGACAGGGAGTACGAGCAGTACTTC
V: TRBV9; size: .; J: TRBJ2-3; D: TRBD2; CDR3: CASSVTGGPDTQYF; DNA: TGTGCCAGCAGCGTCACGGGGGGGCCGGATACGCAGTATTTT
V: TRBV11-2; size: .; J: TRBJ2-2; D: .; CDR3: CASSSGKGYITGELFF; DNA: TGTGCCAGCAGCTCCGGCAAGGGGTACATCACCGGGGAGCTGTTTTTT
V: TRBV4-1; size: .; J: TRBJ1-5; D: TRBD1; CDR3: CASSQEGRGLRGNQPQHF; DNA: TGCGCCAGCAGCCAAGAAGGCAGGGGGCTTAGGGGCAATCAGCCCCAGCATTTT
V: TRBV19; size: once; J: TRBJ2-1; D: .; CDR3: CASSFGNQIRTNEQFF; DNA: TGTGCCAGTAGTTTCGGGAATCAAATAAGAACCAATGAGCAGTTCTTC
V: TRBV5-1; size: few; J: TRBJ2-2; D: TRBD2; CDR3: CASSPDSSGGPRRELFF; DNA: TGCGCCAGCAGCCCCGATTCTAGCGGGGGACCCCGGAGGGAGCTGTTTTTT
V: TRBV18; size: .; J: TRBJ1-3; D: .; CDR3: CASSLSDSRYSGNTIYF; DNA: TGTGCCAGCTCGCTCTCCGACAGCCGGTACTCTGGAAACACCATATATTTT
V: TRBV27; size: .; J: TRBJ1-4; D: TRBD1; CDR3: CATSPGQGILGEKLFF; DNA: TGTGCCACCTCTCCGGGACAGGGTATACTCGGTGAAAAACTGTTTTTT
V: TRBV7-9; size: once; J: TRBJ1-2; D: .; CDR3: CASSLTAREHGYTF; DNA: TGTGCCAGCAGCCTTACTGCTCGCGAGCATGGCTACACCTTC
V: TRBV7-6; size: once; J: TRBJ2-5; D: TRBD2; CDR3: CASSLATSGAGRQETQYF; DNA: TGTGCCAGCAGCTTAGCGACTAGCGGGGCGGGGCGGCAAGAGACCCAGTACTTC
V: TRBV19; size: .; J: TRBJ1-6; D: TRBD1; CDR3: CASSMGGQAYNSPLHF; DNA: TGTGCCAGTAGTATGGGGGGACAGGCATATAATTCACCCCTCCACTTT
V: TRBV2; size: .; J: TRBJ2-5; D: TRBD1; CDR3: CASSDHRGRETQYF; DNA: TGTGCCAGCAGTGACCACAGGGGGCGGGAGACCCAGTACTTC